This entry lists 22 T cell receptor beta chains sequenced from one sample in a study of T cell repertoires in cytomegalovirus infection. MiXCR was run by TCRdb on the reads, yielding one entry per CDR3 protein. The data hold 300,000 to 400,000 distinct CDR3 sequences, with approximately 32% observed a single time. For these TCRs, the target antigens are not known. The input for sequencing was cultured PBMCs, taken from culture after CMV antigen stimulation. The receptors were gathered from a human donor in good health (CMV status not recorded). Some clones in this sample may be carry-over from other donors' samples.

This clonotype qualifies as medium-sized. V and J are TRBV7-8 and TRBJ2-7; perhaps TRBD2 as D (5 bases). Germline V gives CDR1 SGHVS, CDR2 FQNEAQ. V lost 5 bases and J lost 1, with 18 bases in between. This CDR3 is 16 amino acids long. In nucleotides, the CDR3 is TGTGCCAGCAGCCTAGAAACCCGGGGTAGTTCCTACGAGCAGTACTTC. Amino acid sequence: CASSLETRGSSYEQYF.

This clonotype was seen once. V gene TRBV28 combines with J gene TRBJ1-4, with a tentative D call TRBD1 (5 bases). Germline V lookup: CDR1 MDHEN, CDR2 SYDVKM. The CDR3 is 14 residues long. Trimming stripped 3 bases from V and 5 bases from J, with 10 bases between. CDR3 nucleotide sequence: TGTGCCAGCAGTTTGTCAGGGCGCAATGAAAAACTGTTTTTT. This gives the protein CASSLSGRNEKLFF.

This clonotype occurred a few times. The chain carries TRBV6-2 or TRBV6-3 and TRBJ2-2, with 12 positions matching TRBD2. Trimming removed 4 bases from V and 5 bases from J; junction bases left unmatched: 8. Germline CDR1 reads MNHEY; CDR2 reads SVGEGT. The CDR3 sequence is 17 residues long. The CDR3 nucleotides read TGTGCCAGCAGTTTTCTAGCGGGAGGGCCACGAACCGGGGAGCTGTTTTTT. It is translated as CASSFLAGGPRTGELFF.

V usage is TRBV27 and J usage is TRBJ2-7; tentative D call: TRBD1 (5 bases). The V gene's germline CDR1 is MNHEY and CDR2 SMNVEV (reference sequence). The length of the CDR3 is 13 residues. V lost 5 bases to trimming and J lost 2 bases, with 10 bases between them. CDR3 region: CASSVGVTYEQYF. In DNA, the CDR3 is TGTGCCAGCAGTGTAGGGGTTACCTACGAGCAGTACTTC.

The chain has TRBV7-9 and TRBJ1-1; 8 nucleotides agree with TRBD1. The CDR3 has 15 residues. The germline V gene has CDR1 SEHNR and CDR2 FQNEAQ (reference sequence). V dropped 1 base and J dropped 4; count of bases not matched to a gene: 5. CDR3 protein: CASSLGRGQVTEAFF. CDR3 coding DNA: TGTGCCAGCAGCTTAGGCAGGGGGCAGGTCACTGAAGCTTTCTTT.

This clonotype has a handful of counts. The chain links TRBV7-6 to TRBJ1-2; D remains ambiguous. V dropped 0 bases and J dropped 7 bases, with 15 bases sitting between them. The germline V gene encodes CDR1 SGHVS and CDR2 FNYEAQ. The CDR3 loop spans 15 amino acids. The CDR3 here is CASSLAGPTNGGYTF. As DNA, the CDR3 is TGTGCCAGCAGCTTAGCCGGACCTACCAATGGTGGCTACACCTTC.

The chain recombines TRBV6-1 with TRBJ1-5; D remains unclear. Trimming removed 6 bases from V and 7 bases from J, with 19 bases in between. Looked up from germline, CDR1 is MNHNS and CDR2 is SASEGT. The CDR3 length is 15 residues. The CDR3 spells CASSHFSRYEQPQHF. For the CDR3, the DNA is TGTGCCAGCAGCCATTTTTCCAGGTACGAGCAGCCCCAGCATTTT.

This clonotype is a singleton in its sample. The chain has TRBV2 and TRBJ1-2; 9 bases are shared with TRBD1. Trimming cost V 6 bases and J 6 bases; bases outside gene matches: 5. The CDR3 runs 13 residues. The germline gives CDR1 SNHLY, CDR2 FYNNEI. The CDR3 DNA reads as TGTGCCAGCAGAGGGGACAGGGTTCATGGCTACACCTTC. It yields the protein CASRGDRVHGYTF.

The rearrangement links TRBV6-2 or TRBV6-3 to TRBJ2-3, with TRBD1 identical over 12 bases. The CDR3 is 16 residues long. V lost 2 bases and J lost 5; bases outside the gene matches: 5. Germline CDR1 reads MNHEY; CDR2 reads SVGEGT. CDR3 in DNA: TGTGCCAGCAGTTACCGTGGGACAGGGGGCAGAGATACGCAGTATTTT. It is translated as CASSYRGTGGRDTQYF.

This chain uses TRBV6-1 with TRBJ2-2, with 8 bases aligning to TRBD2. Unmatched junction bases numbered 9, after V lost 6 bases and J lost 0 bases. The length of the CDR3 is 17 residues. The germline V gene has CDR1 MNHNS and CDR2 SASEGT. In DNA, the CDR3 is TGTGCCAGCAGGAAAAAAGCGGGAGCCCCGAACACCGGGGAGCTGTTTTTT. Translation gives CASRKKAGAPNTGELFF.

The V call is TRBV28, the J call TRBJ1-1; D gene ambiguous. In germline, CDR1 is MDHEN, CDR2 SYDVKM. CDR3 length equals 12 residues. Trimming took off 5 bases at V and 7 bases at J, with 11 bases between the two ends. The DNA for the CDR3 is TGTGCCAGCAGTCCTCTACACCTTGAAGCTTTCTTT. This encodes CASSPLHLEAFF.

Ten or more counts support this clonotype. This chain links TRBV11-2 with TRBJ1-1; the match to TRBD1 covers 8 bases. The V segment lost 5 bases and the J segment 3 bases; nucleotides outside the gene matches: 8. This CDR3 spans 15 amino acids. The germline gives CDR1 SGHAT, CDR2 FQNNGV. DNA for the CDR3: TGTGCCAGCAGCCATACAGGACAGGGCTACACTGAAGCTTTCTTT. This encodes CASSHTGQGYTEAFF.

The chain joins TRBV19 to TRBJ1-5; tentative D call: TRBD1 (5 bases). The CDR3 covers 16 residues. Germline assignment: CDR1 LNHDA and CDR2 SQIVND (reference sequence). The V end lost 7 bases, the J end lost 1 base, and 17 bases lay between the germline ends. CDR3: CASNMEPWTSNQPQHF. As DNA, the CDR3 is TGTGCCAGTAACATGGAGCCCTGGACAAGCAATCAGCCCCAGCATTTT.

This clonotype was detected many times. This chain connects TRBV7-2 to TRBJ2-7; TRBD1 aligns across 9 bases. From germline, CDR1 is SGHTA and CDR2 FQGNSA. Germline trimming cut 1 base from V and 3 bases from J; bases unmatched to any gene: 10. The length of the CDR3 is 17 residues. The CDR3 region is CASSLVPLRGQGYEQYF. CDR3 bases: TGTGCCAGCAGCTTAGTTCCCCTCAGGGGACAGGGCTACGAGCAGTACTTC.

The genes are TRBV7-2 and TRBJ2-1; 9 nucleotides agree with TRBD2. The CDR3 is made up of 16 amino acids. CDR1 and CDR2 from the germline V gene are SGHTA and FQGNSA. Trimming cost V 5 bases and J 6 bases; bases outside gene matches: 11. The CDR3 sequence: CASSPQTSGVFNEQFF. Here the CDR3 DNA reads TGTGCCAGCAGCCCACAGACTAGCGGTGTATTCAATGAGCAGTTCTTC.

The rearrangement uses TRBV20-1 and TRBJ2-3; TRBD2 agrees at 9 bases. Germline V gene lookup returns CDR1 DFQATT and CDR2 SNEGSKA (reference sequence). This CDR3 is built from 14 residues. Trimming cost V 4 bases and J 2 bases; bases outside gene matches: 4. CDR3 amino acids: CSAMTSGYTDTQYF. CDR3 sequence (DNA): TGCAGTGCTATGACTAGCGGTTACACAGATACGCAGTATTTT.

A few counts support this clonotype. The chain links TRBV20-1 to TRBJ2-1, with 10 bases lining up with TRBD2. Per the germline V gene, CDR1 is DFQATT and CDR2 is SNEGSKA (reference sequence). This CDR3 is 14 amino acids long. Trimming took 6 bases from V and 4 from J; bases not matched to a gene: 6. As DNA, the CDR3 is TGCAGTGCGACAACTAGCGGGACATACAATGAGCAGTTCTTC. Amino acids: CSATTSGTYNEQFF.

This chain joins TRBV20-1 and TRBJ2-7; no clear D. V lost 3 bases to trimming and J lost 7 bases, with 13 bases between them. This CDR3 region has 12 residues. Per germline, CDR1 DFQATT and CDR2 SNEGSKA (reference sequence). Here the CDR3 DNA reads TGCAGTGCTAGGGCCGCTCCTGGGGAGCAGTACTTC. Protein product: CSARAAPGEQYF.

This clonotype has just a few counts. This chain connects TRBV10-3 to TRBJ1-3, with no clear D. Trimming stripped 3 bases from V and 4 bases from J, with 10 bases between. CDR3 length: 14 residues. CDR1 and CDR2 from the germline V gene are ENHRY and SYGVKD. CDR3 region: CAISEGIRGNTIYF. For the CDR3, the DNA is TGTGCCATCAGTGAAGGAATCCGAGGAAACACCATATATTTT.

The chain couples TRBV4-2 to TRBJ1-3; D gene ambiguous. Germline V gives CDR1 LGHNA, CDR2 YNFKEQ. The CDR3 runs to 15 residues. The ends were cut back, 0 bases at V and 0 bases at J, with 6 bases in the middle. CDR3 amino acids: CASSQDAVSGNTIYF. The CDR3 nucleotides read TGTGCCAGCAGCCAAGATGCAGTCTCTGGAAACACCATATATTTT.

This clonotype was counted only a few times. This chain connects TRBV7-9 to TRBJ1-6; D may be TRBD1 (5 bases). The CDR3 has 14 amino acids. The germline V gene encodes CDR1 SEHNR and CDR2 FQNEAQ (reference sequence). With 3 bases removed from V and 7 bases from J, the gap between germline ends came to 10 bases. As DNA, the CDR3 is TGTGCCAGCAGCTTGGGGACGGAGAATTCACCCCTCCACTTT. It codes for CASSLGTENSPLHF.

The chain employs TRBV7-2 and TRBJ1-5, with a weak D call TRBD1 (6 bases). CDR3 size: 13 residues. Germline V gives CDR1 SGHTA, CDR2 FQGNSA. Trimming pared 2 bases from V and 9 bases from J, leaving 11 bases between. The CDR3 loop is CASSLTGRAPQHF. The CDR3 nucleotides are TGTGCCAGCAGCTTAACAGGGAGGGCGCCCCAGCATTTT.